The rows below give T cell receptor beta chains drawn from one sample of a study of cytomegalovirus exposure and HLA in healthy donors. Assay: immunoSEQ multiplex PCR; the TCRdb copy retains only in-frame clones and omits some. The sample contains more than 150,000 clones, roughly 74% of which appear only once. Sequenced material: PBMCs. The receptors were gathered from a woman in her twenties or thirties in good health and CMV-seropositive. The CDR3 runs from the conserved cysteine through the conserved F or W. A D gene is named only where the DNA matches it firmly. Part of the rows lack a size; the others show once, few, many or a class for expanded clones.

abundance | d_gene | len | j_gene | v_gene | CDR3aa | CDR3nt
- | - | 13 | TRBJ1-5 | TRBV19 | CASSSDSSQPQHF | TGTGCCAGTAGTAGTGACTCGAGTCAGCCCCAGCATTTT
- | TRBD1 | 18 | TRBJ2-6 | TRBV7-9 | CASSLGGQAYSGANVLTF | TGTGCCAGCAGCTTAGGGGGACAGGCTTACTCTGGGGCCAACGTCCTGACTTTC
- | - | 14 | TRBJ1-5 | TRBV19 | CASSPGTRDQPQHF | TGTGCCAGTAGTCCCGGGACAAGAGATCAGCCCCAGCATTTT
- | - | 17 | TRBJ2-7 | TRBV4-1 | CASSPNIWGERTYEQYF | TGCGCCAGCAGCCCCAACATCTGGGGAGAGCGTACCTACGAGCAGTACTTC
once | TRBD2 | 15 | TRBJ2-5 | TRBV7-9 | CASSVTSGGAETQYF | TGTGCCAGCAGCGTCACTAGCGGGGGGGCCGAGACCCAGTACTTC
- | TRBD1 | 15 | TRBJ2-7 | TRBV4-1 | CASSQAGQGGREQYF | TGCGCCAGCAGCCAAGCGGGACAGGGGGGGCGCGAGCAGTACTTC
- | - | 12 | TRBJ2-3 | TRBV27 | CASRTGTDTQYF | TGTGCCAGCAGAACCGGGACAGATACGCAGTATTTT
- | TRBD2 | 17 | TRBJ2-1 | TRBV19 | CASSAKTSGGPYNEQFF | TGTGCCAGTAGTGCAAAGACGTCGGGAGGCCCCTACAATGAGCAGTTCTTC
- | - | 12 | TRBJ1-1 | TRBV5-6 | CASSPRTGEAFF | TGTGCCAGCAGCCCTAGAACAGGTGAAGCTTTCTTT
- | TRBD1 | 15 | TRBJ1-1 | TRBV7-9 | CASSRMTGENTEAFF | TGTGCCAGCAGCCGGATGACAGGGGAGAACACTGAAGCTTTCTTT
- | - | 16 | TRBJ2-5 | TRBV7-6 | CASSLSTGDRGETQYF | TGTGCCAGCAGCTTAAGTACGGGAGATCGAGGGGAGACCCAGTACTTC
- | - | 15 | TRBJ2-7 | TRBV6-5 | CASSAPGQTIYEQYF | TGTGCCAGCAGTGCTCCGGGACAAACCATCTACGAGCAGTACTTC